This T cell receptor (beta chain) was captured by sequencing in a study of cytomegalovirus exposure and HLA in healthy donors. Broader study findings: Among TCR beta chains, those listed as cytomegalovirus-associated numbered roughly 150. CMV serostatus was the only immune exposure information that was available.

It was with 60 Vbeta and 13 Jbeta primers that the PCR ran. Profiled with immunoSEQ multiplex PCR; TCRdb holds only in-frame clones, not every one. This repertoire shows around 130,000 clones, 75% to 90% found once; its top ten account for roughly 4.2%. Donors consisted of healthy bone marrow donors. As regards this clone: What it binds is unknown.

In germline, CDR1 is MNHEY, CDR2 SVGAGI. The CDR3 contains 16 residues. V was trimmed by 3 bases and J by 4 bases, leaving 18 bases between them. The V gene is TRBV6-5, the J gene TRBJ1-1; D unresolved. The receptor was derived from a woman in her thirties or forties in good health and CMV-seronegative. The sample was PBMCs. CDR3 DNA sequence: TGTGCCAGCAGTTATTCTATGTCCCTGCGGAGCACTGAAGCTTTCTTT. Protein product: CASSYSMSLRSTEAFF.